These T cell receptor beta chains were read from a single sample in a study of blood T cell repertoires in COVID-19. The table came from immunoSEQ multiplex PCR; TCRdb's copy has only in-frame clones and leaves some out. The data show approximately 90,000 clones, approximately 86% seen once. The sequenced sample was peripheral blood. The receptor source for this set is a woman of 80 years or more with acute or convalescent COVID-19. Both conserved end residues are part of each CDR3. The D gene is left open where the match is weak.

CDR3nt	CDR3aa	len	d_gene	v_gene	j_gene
TGTGCCAGTAGTATTCTCACCGGGACAGGGGTGGATGAGCAGTTCTTC	CASSILTGTGVDEQFF	16	TRBD1	TRBV19	TRBJ2-1
TGTGCCAGCAGTCTATTGAGTTACCTATTTAATTCACCCCTCCACTTT	CASSLLSYLFNSPLHF	16	NA	TRBV27	TRBJ1-6
TGTGCCAGCAGTTATCGCCGGGTTGGTTCACCCCTCCACTTT	CASSYRRVGSPLHF	14	NA	TRBV6-5	TRBJ1-6
TGTGCCAGCAGATTACGACAGTTCTCTGGAAACACCATATATTTT	CASRLRQFSGNTIYF	15	NA	TRBV5-8	TRBJ1-3
TGTGCCAGCAGCCCGGACAGGGGATACGAGCAGTACTTC	CASSPDRGYEQYF	13	TRBD1	TRBV12-3/TRBV12-4	TRBJ2-7
TGTGCCAGCAGTTTTAGAGCGGGGTGGGAGACCCAGTACTTC	CASSFRAGWETQYF	14	TRBD2	TRBV27	TRBJ2-5
TGTGCCAGCAGAGAGGGCTATGGCTACACCTTC	CASREGYGYTF	11	NA	TRBV2	TRBJ1-2
TGTGCCAGCAGTGAAGGGACAGGGGGCCCTTTCACAGATACGCAGTATTTT	CASSEGTGGPFTDTQYF	17	TRBD1	TRBV2	TRBJ2-3
TGTGCCAGCAGCATAGAGGGGCGGAATAATGAAAAACTGTTTTTT	CASSIEGRNNEKLFF	15	NA	TRBV9	TRBJ1-4
TGTGCCACCAGTGATCACAGGGCGAGGACCTACAATGAGCAGTTCTTC	CATSDHRARTYNEQFF	16	NA	TRBV24-1	TRBJ2-1
TGCGCCAGCAGCCAGCGACAGGGAGGAGACTATGGCTACACCTTC	CASSQRQGGDYGYTF	15	TRBD1	TRBV4-1	TRBJ1-2
TGTGCCACCAAGGGGGGACAGGGTAACAACGAGCAGTACTTC	CATKGGQGNNEQYF	14	TRBD1	TRBV10-3	TRBJ2-7
TGTGCCAGCAGTCCAGGGGGAGAGACCCAGTACTTC	CASSPGGETQYF	12	TRBD1	TRBV3-1/TRBV3-2	TRBJ2-5
TGTGCCAGCAGTGAAGCGCGGGGAGGAAAACTGTTTTTT	CASSEARGGKLFF	13	NA	TRBV2	TRBJ1-4
TGTGCCAGCAGCGTAGGTTCAAGCGGGGGGCGGGTTTACGAGACCCAGTACTTC	CASSVGSSGGRVYETQYF	18	TRBD2	TRBV9	TRBJ2-5
TGCGCCAGCAGCCCCCTGACAGGGTCCACCGGGGAGCTGTTTTTT	CASSPLTGSTGELFF	15	TRBD1	TRBV5-1	TRBJ2-2
TGTGCCAGCAGCCGACAGGTGGCTAACTATGGCTACACCTTC	CASSRQVANYGYTF	14	NA	TRBV6-5	TRBJ1-2
TGTGCCAGCAAGGGCAGACAGGGGCCAAACACTGAAGCTTTCTTT	CASKGRQGPNTEAFF	15	TRBD1	TRBV2	TRBJ1-1
TGTGCCAGCAGCCGAATCTCGGGAGGACGGACTGAAGCTTTCTTT	CASSRISGGRTEAFF	15	NA	TRBV6-5	TRBJ1-1
TGCGCCAGCAGCCCGGGAAGGGTCGCCGGTAATGAAAAACTGTTTTTT	CASSPGRVAGNEKLFF	16	NA	TRBV4-1	TRBJ1-4
TGTGCCAGCAGCTTAAAGAAAATGGGACAGGGGGCACACGAGCAGTACTTC	CASSLKKMGQGAHEQYF	17	TRBD1	TRBV7-3	TRBJ2-7
TGTGCCAGCAGCCTTCGGGGGGGCATGGGGACCCAGTACTTC	CASSLRGGMGTQYF	14	TRBD2	TRBV7-2	TRBJ2-5
TGTGCCAGCAGTTTTCCACCTTCAGGGGTTCCGGATACGCAGTATTTT	CASSFPPSGVPDTQYF	16	NA	TRBV28	TRBJ2-3
TGCGCCAGCAGCTTTATGGACACACAAGAGACCCAGTACTTC	CASSFMDTQETQYF	14	NA	TRBV5-1	TRBJ2-5
TGTGCCAGCAGCTTGGGGGACAGGGGTGAAAAACTGTTTTTT	CASSLGDRGEKLFF	14	TRBD1	TRBV5-4	TRBJ1-4
TGCGCCAGCAGCTATGGACAGGGGTGGCCTTACAATGAGCAGTTCTTC	CASSYGQGWPYNEQFF	16	TRBD1	TRBV5-1	TRBJ2-1
TGTGCCAGCAGCCCGACAGGGCTTCCTGGAAACACCATATATTTT	CASSPTGLPGNTIYF	15	TRBD1	TRBV3-1/TRBV3-2	TRBJ1-3
TGTGCCAGCAGCTTAAAGACAGTTACTGAAGCTTTCTTT	CASSLKTVTEAFF	13	NA	TRBV11-2	TRBJ1-1
TGTGCCAGCAGTTGGACAGGGGGCTCTAATTCACCCCTCCACTTT	CASSWTGGSNSPLHF	15	TRBD1	TRBV7-8	TRBJ1-6
TGCGCCAGCAGCTTGGATAAATCGGTGTACGCGAACACTGAAGCTTTCTTT	CASSLDKSVYANTEAFF	17	NA	TRBV5-1	TRBJ1-1
TGTGCCAGTAGTATAATAGGGACCGGGACAGTTAATGAAAAACTGTTTTTT	CASSIIGTGTVNEKLFF	17	TRBD1	TRBV19	TRBJ1-4
TGCGCCAGCAGCTTGGGGGACTCCCCCTACGAGCAGTACTTC	CASSLGDSPYEQYF	14	NA	TRBV5-1	TRBJ2-7
TGTGCCAGCAGCTTAGACGGCGGGCAGGGGGTTTTCTACGAGCAGTACTTC	CASSLDGGQGVFYEQYF	17	TRBD1	TRBV11-3	TRBJ2-7
TGTGCCAGCAGCTTCCGAATAGCGGGGCGCTACGAGCAGTACTTC	CASSFRIAGRYEQYF	15	TRBD2	TRBV7-2	TRBJ2-7
TGTGCCAGTAGCGGGGGTGTGGTTATAAATGAAGCTTTCTTT	CASSGGVVINEAFF	14	NA	TRBV19	TRBJ1-1
TGTGCCAGCAGCGGGGGACTTGCAGATACGCAGTATTTT	CASSGGLADTQYF	13	NA	TRBV5-8	TRBJ2-3
TGTGCCAGCAGTCCTACCGGGACAGGGGGCATTTACAATGAGCAGTTCTTC	CASSPTGTGGIYNEQFF	17	TRBD1	TRBV6-4	TRBJ2-1
TGTGCCAGCAGTGCATCCCGACAGGGCCTCTATGGCTACACCTTC	CASSASRQGLYGYTF	15	TRBD1	TRBV2	TRBJ1-2
TGTGCCAGCAGTGAAAATCGACAGGGTAGTTCACCCCTCCACTTT	CASSENRQGSSPLHF	15	TRBD1	TRBV2	TRBJ1-6
TGTGCCACCAGTCCCGGACAGGGACCCTATGGCTACACCTTC	CATSPGQGPYGYTF	14	TRBD1	TRBV24-1	TRBJ1-2
TGTGCCAGCACTGTTGCGGCCCCCACAGATACGCAGTATTTT	CASTVAAPTDTQYF	14	NA	TRBV28	TRBJ2-3
TGTGCCAGCAGCGAACAGGGGGCACGGGAGACCCAGTACTTC	CASSEQGARETQYF	14	TRBD1	TRBV9	TRBJ2-5
TGTGCCATCAGTGAGCGGACAGGGGCCACCACAGATACGCAGTATTTT	CAISERTGATTDTQYF	16	TRBD1	TRBV10-3	TRBJ2-3
TGCGCCAGCAGCTTGGGTGGACAGGGTTCACCCCTCCACTTT	CASSLGGQGSPLHF	14	TRBD1	TRBV5-1	TRBJ1-6
TGTGCCAGCGCCGGCGGGACCAAAAACACCGGGGAGCTGTTTTTT	CASAGGTKNTGELFF	15	NA	TRBV28	TRBJ2-2